These T cell receptor beta chains were read from a single sample in a study of T cells in Graves' hyperthyroidism and ophthalmopathy. MiXCR was run by TCRdb on the multiplex PCR reads, yielding one entry per CDR3 protein. The sample includes roughly 110,000 distinct CDR3 sequences, roughly 15% of them seen just once. What was sequenced was blood. The receptors shown here come from a woman aged 45 to 65 with Graves' hyperthyroidism. Both conserved end residues are part of each CDR3. Fields, in order: V gene, J gene, CDR3 protein.

v_gene: TRBV9
j_gene: TRBJ2-1
CDR3aa: CASSVEGLAWGSYNEQFF

v_gene: TRBV3-1
j_gene: TRBJ1-1
CDR3aa: CASMPTGYTEAFF

v_gene: TRBV15
j_gene: TRBJ2-1
CDR3aa: CATSRDYAGGTIGQFF

v_gene: TRBV5-8
j_gene: TRBJ1-5
CDR3aa: CASSLDPLQGPQHF

v_gene: TRBV20-1
j_gene: TRBJ1-6
CDR3aa: CSAGDRTNSPLHF

v_gene: TRBV20-1
j_gene: TRBJ2-1
CDR3aa: CSAEGLGSYNEQFF

v_gene: TRBV30
j_gene: TRBJ1-1
CDR3aa: CAWGQGGTEAFF

v_gene: TRBV7-9
j_gene: TRBJ1-1
CDR3aa: CASSLVQGAGTEAFF

v_gene: TRBV20-1
j_gene: TRBJ2-5
CDR3aa: CSARRGLAGVLSQETQYF

v_gene: TRBV6-1
j_gene: TRBJ2-1
CDR3aa: CATVTSGGYNEQFF

v_gene: TRBV20-1
j_gene: TRBJ1-4
CDR3aa: CSVTEGGNEKLFF

v_gene: TRBV7-9
j_gene: TRBJ2-3
CDR3aa: CASSPSTSASGSVDTQYF

v_gene: TRBV10-3
j_gene: TRBJ2-1
CDR3aa: CALRNSSYNEQFF

v_gene: TRBV6-1
j_gene: TRBJ2-7
CDR3aa: CASRLAGGVSEQYF

v_gene: TRBV16
j_gene: TRBJ2-3
CDR3aa: CASSRRGTSVFLDTQYF

v_gene: TRBV3-1
j_gene: TRBJ2-1
CDR3aa: CASSRPGPRNNEQFF

v_gene: TRBV7-2
j_gene: TRBJ2-1
CDR3aa: CASSLGISWVVDEQFF

v_gene: TRBV20-1
j_gene: TRBJ2-1
CDR3aa: CSAPGTGTSGFEQFF

v_gene: TRBV5-1
j_gene: TRBJ1-2
CDR3aa: CASSPTGDYGYTF

v_gene: TRBV27
j_gene: TRBJ2-3
CDR3aa: CASSLGLAGGDTQYF

v_gene: TRBV4-2
j_gene: TRBJ2-2
CDR3aa: CASRLAGGTGELFF

v_gene: TRBV6-1
j_gene: TRBJ1-4
CDR3aa: CASSENGGGKLFF

v_gene: TRBV6-1
j_gene: TRBJ2-7
CDR3aa: CASSRARGVHEQYF

v_gene: TRBV7-9
j_gene: TRBJ1-1
CDR3aa: CASSLGTPNTEAFF

v_gene: TRBV20-1
j_gene: TRBJ2-6
CDR3aa: CSARGAGGASGANVLTF

v_gene: TRBV20-1
j_gene: TRBJ1-1
CDR3aa: CSARIGTGYTEAFF

v_gene: TRBV6-1
j_gene: TRBJ2-1
CDR3aa: CASSELIAGGAYNEQFF

v_gene: TRBV30
j_gene: TRBJ1-1
CDR3aa: CAWSVYQNTEAFF

v_gene: TRBV7-2
j_gene: TRBJ2-1
CDR3aa: CASSTPSGRGEFEQFF

v_gene: TRBV19
j_gene: TRBJ1-1
CDR3aa: CASSPTYETGDTEAFF

v_gene: TRBV7-2
j_gene: TRBJ2-3
CDR3aa: CASSYASSPILDTQYF

v_gene: TRBV2
j_gene: TRBJ2-2
CDR3aa: CASSATMGLGPGELFF

v_gene: TRBV18
j_gene: TRBJ1-2
CDR3aa: CASSPPDSYGYTF

v_gene: TRBV7-3
j_gene: TRBJ2-6
CDR3aa: CASSLSAGGTGANVLTF

v_gene: TRBV20-1
j_gene: TRBJ2-2
CDR3aa: CSAPLQGYLPGELFF

v_gene: TRBV7-7
j_gene: TRBJ2-3
CDR3aa: CASSLDASTDTQYF

v_gene: TRBV11-2
j_gene: TRBJ2-7
CDR3aa: CASSPDYRSYEQYF

v_gene: TRBV3-1
j_gene: TRBJ2-1
CDR3aa: CASSQLGDEQFF

v_gene: TRBV28
j_gene: TRBJ1-2
CDR3aa: CASSLGVNYGYTF

v_gene: TRBV29-1
j_gene: TRBJ2-1
CDR3aa: CSVGTGPGNEQFF

v_gene: TRBV13
j_gene: TRBJ1-1
CDR3aa: CASSLGRRDTEAFF

v_gene: TRBV11-2
j_gene: TRBJ2-3
CDR3aa: CASSRLAGLAQYF

v_gene: TRBV7-9
j_gene: TRBJ1-2
CDR3aa: CASSPGGDDYGYTF

v_gene: TRBV12-3/TRBV12-4
j_gene: TRBJ2-3
CDR3aa: CASRNTGASTDTQYF

v_gene: TRBV5-1
j_gene: TRBJ1-1
CDR3aa: CASSLVGYDTEAFF

v_gene: TRBV7-3
j_gene: TRBJ2-2
CDR3aa: CASSFGAVNTGELFF

v_gene: TRBV14
j_gene: TRBJ2-7
CDR3aa: CASSHGLAGGYEQYF

v_gene: TRBV10-1
j_gene: TRBJ2-3
CDR3aa: CASSDSAGDTQYF

v_gene: TRBV11-2
j_gene: TRBJ2-1
CDR3aa: CASSSLVAGGSSYNEQFF

v_gene: TRBV11-2
j_gene: TRBJ2-7
CDR3aa: CASRDLRGQYF

v_gene: TRBV20-1
j_gene: TRBJ2-3
CDR3aa: CSARAVTSGYTDTQYF

v_gene: TRBV2
j_gene: TRBJ2-5
CDR3aa: CASSGQVRETQYF

v_gene: TRBV5-1
j_gene: TRBJ2-3
CDR3aa: CASSFLSSGSTTDTQYF

v_gene: TRBV2
j_gene: TRBJ2-3
CDR3aa: CASSEGSGLAIDTQYF

v_gene: TRBV29-1
j_gene: TRBJ2-5
CDR3aa: CSVRRDRGRETQYF